This section outlines one T cell receptor beta chain sequence together with its context. What it binds is not known. This specimen belongs to a study of post-analysis software for immune sequencing data. In the study overall: Disease trajectories encompassed relapsing-remitting, secondary progressive and progressive-relapsing multiple sclerosis. Study-wide results and caveats: Normalized Chao1 diversity was significantly reduced in patients versus controls. Controls showed lower frequencies than patients for a few TRBV segments, and TRBV5-6, TRBV5-1 and TRBV20-1 were among these. Under F measure analysis, samples from one preparation batch co-clustered strongly.

Incorporated into the TCR beta cDNA libraries were unique molecular identifiers, which served to reduce PCR and sequencing biases. TCRdb ran MiXCR on the PCR reads and lists one entry per CDR3 protein. The data hold approximately 730,000 distinct CDR3 sequences, with 30% observed a single time. The V segment lost 6 bases and the J segment 6 bases; nucleotides outside the gene matches: 9. The CDR3 covers 14 residues. Germline V gene data show CDR1 as MNHEY and CDR2 as SVGAGI. This TCR was recovered from a girl aged 10-17 years with multiple sclerosis. The chain links TRBV6-5 to TRBJ1-1; the match to TRBD1 covers 8 bases. The source material was blood. The CDR3 sequence is CASRRGQGVAEAFF. Written as DNA, the CDR3 is TGTGCCAGCAGACGAGGACAGGGAGTAGCTGAAGCTTTCTTT.